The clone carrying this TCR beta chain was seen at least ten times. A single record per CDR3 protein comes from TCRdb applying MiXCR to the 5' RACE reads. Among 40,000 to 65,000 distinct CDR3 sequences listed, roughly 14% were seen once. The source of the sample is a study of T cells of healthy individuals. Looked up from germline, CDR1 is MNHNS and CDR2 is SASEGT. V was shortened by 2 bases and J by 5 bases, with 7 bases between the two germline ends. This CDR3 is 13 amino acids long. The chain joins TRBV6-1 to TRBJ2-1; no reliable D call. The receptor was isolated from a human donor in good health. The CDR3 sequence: CASSERKNNEQFF. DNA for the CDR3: TGTGCCAGCAGTGAACGGAAAAACAATGAGCAGTTCTTC.